This TCR beta chain is from a study of post-analysis software for immune sequencing data. Overall study results and limits: The normalized Chao1 diversity of multiple sclerosis patients was significantly lower than that of controls. A handful of TRBV segments occurring more often in patients than controls included TRBV5-6, TRBV5-1 and TRBV20-1.

Of note for this clonotype: Its matching antigen is unknown.

Prepared TCR beta cDNA libraries contained unique molecular identifiers. T cells, roughly 1 to 10 million of them, yielded roughly 0.5 million cDNA molecules. Each CDR3 protein is one row after TCRdb ran MiXCR on the PCR reads. The sample carries around 700,000 distinct CDR3 sequences, more than 50% recorded once. Germline CDR1 and CDR2: MNHEY and SVGEGT. This CDR3 contains 16 residues. Trimming stripped 7 bases from V and 7 bases from J, with 23 bases between. V is TRBV6-2 or TRBV6-3 and J is TRBJ2-1; weak D call: TRBD2 (6 bases). This receptor was identified in a girl aged 2-10 years with multiple sclerosis. Specimen: blood. The CDR3 DNA reads TGTGCCAGCATGAGCCCGGAGGGGCGGTTGGGGAATGAGCAGTTCTTC. Its protein product is CASMSPEGRLGNEQFF.